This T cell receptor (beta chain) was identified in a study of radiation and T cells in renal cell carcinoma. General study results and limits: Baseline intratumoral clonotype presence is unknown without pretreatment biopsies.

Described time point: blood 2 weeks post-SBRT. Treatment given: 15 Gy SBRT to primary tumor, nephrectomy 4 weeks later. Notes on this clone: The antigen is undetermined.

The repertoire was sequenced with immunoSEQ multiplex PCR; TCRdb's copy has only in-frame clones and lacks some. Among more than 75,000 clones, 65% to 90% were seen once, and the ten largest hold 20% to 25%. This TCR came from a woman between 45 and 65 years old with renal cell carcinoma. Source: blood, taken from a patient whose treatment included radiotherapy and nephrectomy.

DNA for the CDR3: TGTGCCAGCAGTGTAAAACAGGGGGCGGCTGGCTACACCTTC. Residues: CASSVKQGAAGYTF. This chain joins TRBV6-1 and TRBJ1-2; the match to TRBD1 covers 9 bases. This CDR3 contains 14 residues. With V trimmed by 4 bases and J by 7 bases, 7 bases remained unmatched. CDR1 and CDR2 from the germline V gene are MNHNS and SASEGT.